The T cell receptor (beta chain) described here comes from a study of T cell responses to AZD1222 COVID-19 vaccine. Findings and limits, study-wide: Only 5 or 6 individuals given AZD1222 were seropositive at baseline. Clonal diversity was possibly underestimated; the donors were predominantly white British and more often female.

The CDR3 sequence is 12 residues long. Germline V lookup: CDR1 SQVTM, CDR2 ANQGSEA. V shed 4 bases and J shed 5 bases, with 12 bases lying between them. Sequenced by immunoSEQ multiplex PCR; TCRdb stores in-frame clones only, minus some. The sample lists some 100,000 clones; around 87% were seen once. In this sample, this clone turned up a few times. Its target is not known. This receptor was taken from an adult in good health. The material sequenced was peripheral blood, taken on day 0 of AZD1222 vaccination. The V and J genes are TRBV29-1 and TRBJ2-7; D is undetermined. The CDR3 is CSVVPGSNEQYF. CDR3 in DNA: TGCAGCGTTGTTCCAGGTTCCAACGAGCAGTACTTC.